This TCR beta chain derives from a study of PD-1 blockade in classical Hodgkin lymphoma. The V and J ends lost 0 bases and 0 bases respectively, with 11 bases between them. Germline V gene sequence: CDR1 SGHRS, CDR2 YFSETQ. The CDR3 is made up of 16 amino acids. Using immunoSEQ multiplex PCR, the repertoire was profiled, and TCRdb retains in-frame clones only, with some absent. The sample has about 35,000 clones; approximately 90% are singletons. General observations from the study: Reasons behind the repertoire differences stay unclear, perhaps disease activity or earlier therapy. As was reported, newly diagnosed patients showed lower baseline TCR diversity than healthy donors did.

As regards this clone: Its antigen remains unidentified.

The time point was: newly diagnosed, previously untreated cHL patient sample. CD4+ T cells were purified from thawed PBMCs by magnetic negative selection. A comparison was provided by newly diagnosed, untreated classical Hodgkin lymphoma PBMCs. Input material: CD4+ T cells from blood. The chain carries TRBV5-1 and TRBJ2-3; maybe TRBD2 (5 bases). The receptor was isolated from a human donor with classical Hodgkin lymphoma. CDR3 region: CASSLERWESTDTQYF. The CDR3 DNA is TGCGCCAGCAGCTTGGAACGGTGGGAGAGCACAGATACGCAGTATTTT.